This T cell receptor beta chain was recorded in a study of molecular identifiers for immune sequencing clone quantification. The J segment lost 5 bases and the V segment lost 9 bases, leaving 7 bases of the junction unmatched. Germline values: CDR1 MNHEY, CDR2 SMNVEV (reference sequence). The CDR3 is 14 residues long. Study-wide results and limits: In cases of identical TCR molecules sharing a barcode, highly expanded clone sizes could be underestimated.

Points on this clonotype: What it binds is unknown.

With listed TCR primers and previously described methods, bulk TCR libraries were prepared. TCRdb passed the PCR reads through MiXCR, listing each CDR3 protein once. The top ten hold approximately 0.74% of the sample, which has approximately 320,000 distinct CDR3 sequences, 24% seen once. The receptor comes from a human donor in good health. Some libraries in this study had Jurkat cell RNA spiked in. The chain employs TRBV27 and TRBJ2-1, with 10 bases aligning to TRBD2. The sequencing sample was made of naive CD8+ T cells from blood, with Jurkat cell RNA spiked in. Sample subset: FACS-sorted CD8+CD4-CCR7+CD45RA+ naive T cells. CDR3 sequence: CASRSGGGNNEQFF. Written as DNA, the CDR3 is TGTGCCAGTAGGAGCGGGGGGGGGAACAATGAGCAGTTCTTC.